This TCR beta chain was sequenced in a study of human T cells and chemical hapten exposure. Described time point: patch test 1, 2 weeks after DPC sensitization. Indicated treatment: therapeutic diphenylcyclopropenone sensitization with weekly scalp DPC. Germline V gene lookup returns CDR1 SGHDT and CDR2 YYEEEE. V lost 4 bases to trimming and J lost 7 bases, with 14 bases between them. The CDR3 is 14 amino acids. Per the original methods: The number of TCRs in each sample had a median of 95,638 and spanned about 20,000 to 700,000. Each CDR3 protein gets one entry after TCRdb re-called the RACE reads with MiXCR. TCRdb's processing, not the study's, gives the V and J calls here. The repertoire holds about 57,000 distinct CDR3 sequences, with 9% to 9.5% as singletons. Study-wide results and limits: Expanded TCRs made up significantly more big CDR3 similarity clusters than controls did. High-frequency TCRs, those above 1 in 1000, stayed the same after DPC sensitization.

Many counts were recorded for this clonotype. Antigen unknown. The clonotype was recovered from a woman aged 40-49 years with alopecia areata. Some clones in this sample may be carry-over from other donors' samples. J is TRBJ1-4 and V is TRBV5-6, with D possibly being TRBD1 (6 bases). Sequencing used whole blood, obtained in connection with sensitization to the hapten diphenylcyclopropenone (DPC). The CDR3 coding sequence is TGTGCCAGCAGCGCACCAGGGGCAGGTGAAAAACTGTTTTTT. It encodes CASSAPGAGEKLFF.